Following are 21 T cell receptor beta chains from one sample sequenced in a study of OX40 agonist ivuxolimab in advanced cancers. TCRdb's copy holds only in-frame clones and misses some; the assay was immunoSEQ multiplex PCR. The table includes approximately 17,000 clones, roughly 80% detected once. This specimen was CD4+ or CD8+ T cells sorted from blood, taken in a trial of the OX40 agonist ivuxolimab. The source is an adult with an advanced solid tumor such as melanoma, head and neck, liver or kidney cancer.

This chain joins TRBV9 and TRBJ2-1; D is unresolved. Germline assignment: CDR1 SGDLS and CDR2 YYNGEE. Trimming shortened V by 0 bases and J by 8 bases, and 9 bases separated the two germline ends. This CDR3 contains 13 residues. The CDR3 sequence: CASSVGRGYEQFF. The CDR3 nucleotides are TGTGCCAGCAGCGTAGGTAGAGGCTATGAGCAGTTCTTC.

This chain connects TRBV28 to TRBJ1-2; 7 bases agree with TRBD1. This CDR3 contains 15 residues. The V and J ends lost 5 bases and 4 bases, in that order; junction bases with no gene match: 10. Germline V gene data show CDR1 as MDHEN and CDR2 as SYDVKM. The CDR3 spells CASSPSGGGLYGYTF. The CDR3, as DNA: TGTGCCAGCAGTCCCTCGGGAGGGGGCCTCTATGGCTACACCTTC.

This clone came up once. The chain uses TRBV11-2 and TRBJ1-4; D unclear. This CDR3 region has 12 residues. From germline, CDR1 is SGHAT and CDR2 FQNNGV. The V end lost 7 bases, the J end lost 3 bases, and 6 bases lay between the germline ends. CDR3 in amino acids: CASTQSNEKLFF. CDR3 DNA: TGTGCCAGCACGCAGTCTAATGAAAAACTGTTTTTT.

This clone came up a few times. CDR3 DNA sequence: TGTGCCAGCAGTTGGCAGGGTTCACCCCTCCACTTT. It is translated as CASSWQGSPLHF. This chain joins TRBV5-4 and TRBJ1-6, with a weak D call TRBD1 (5 bases). CDR3 length: 12 residues. The germline gives CDR1 SGHNT, CDR2 YYREEE (reference sequence). Trimming cost V 5 bases and J 9 bases, with 9 bases left between them.

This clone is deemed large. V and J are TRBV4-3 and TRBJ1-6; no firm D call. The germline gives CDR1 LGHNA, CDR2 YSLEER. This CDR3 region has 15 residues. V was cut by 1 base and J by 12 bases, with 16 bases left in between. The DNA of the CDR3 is TGCGCCAGCAGCCAAGTCGGTGGCGAATACGGACCCCTCCACTTT. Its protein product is CASSQVGGEYGPLHF.

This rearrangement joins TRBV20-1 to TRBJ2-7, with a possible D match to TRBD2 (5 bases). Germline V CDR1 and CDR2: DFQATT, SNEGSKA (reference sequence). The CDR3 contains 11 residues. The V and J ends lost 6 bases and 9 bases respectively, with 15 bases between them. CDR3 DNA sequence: TGCAGTGCGTCGGTCCAGGCGGGGCAGTACTTC. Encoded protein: CSASVQAGQYF.

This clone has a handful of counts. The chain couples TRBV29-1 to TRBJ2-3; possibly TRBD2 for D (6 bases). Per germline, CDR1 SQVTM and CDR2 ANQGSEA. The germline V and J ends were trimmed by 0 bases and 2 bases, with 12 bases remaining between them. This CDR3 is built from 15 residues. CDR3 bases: TGCAGCGTTGAAGAGCGGGTAGCGGCCACAGATACGCAGTATTTT. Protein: CSVEERVAATDTQYF.

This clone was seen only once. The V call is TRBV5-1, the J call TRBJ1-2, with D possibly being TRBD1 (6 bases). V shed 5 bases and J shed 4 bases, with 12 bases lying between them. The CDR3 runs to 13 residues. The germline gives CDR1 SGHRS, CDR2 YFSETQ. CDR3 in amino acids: CASRPDSRYGYTF. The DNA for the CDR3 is TGCGCCAGCAGGCCGGACAGCCGCTATGGCTACACCTTC.

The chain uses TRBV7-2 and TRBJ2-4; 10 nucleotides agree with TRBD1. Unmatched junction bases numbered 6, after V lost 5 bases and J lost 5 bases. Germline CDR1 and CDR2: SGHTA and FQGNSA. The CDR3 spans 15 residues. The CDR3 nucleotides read TGTGCCAGCAGCGTCGGGACAGGGGTCGAAAACATTCAGTACTTC. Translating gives CASSVGTGVENIQYF.

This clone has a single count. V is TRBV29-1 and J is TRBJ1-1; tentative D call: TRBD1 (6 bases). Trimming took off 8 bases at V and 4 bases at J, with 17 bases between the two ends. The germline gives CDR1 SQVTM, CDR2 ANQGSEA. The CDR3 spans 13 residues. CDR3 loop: CSPKLGAVTEAFF. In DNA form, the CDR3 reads TGCAGCCCAAAGTTGGGGGCTGTCACTGAAGCTTTCTTT. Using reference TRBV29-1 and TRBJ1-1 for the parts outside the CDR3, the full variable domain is SAVISQKPSRDICQRGTSLTIQCQVDSQVTMMFWYRQQPGQSLTLIATANQGSEATYESGFVIDKFPISRPNLTFSTLTVSNMSPEDSSIYLCSPKLGAVTEAFFGQGTRLTVV.

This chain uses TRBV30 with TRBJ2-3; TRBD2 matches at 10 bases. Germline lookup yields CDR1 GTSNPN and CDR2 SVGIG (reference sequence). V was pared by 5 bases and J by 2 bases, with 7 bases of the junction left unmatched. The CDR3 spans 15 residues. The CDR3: CAWVSGGAHTDTQYF. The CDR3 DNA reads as TGTGCCTGGGTCAGCGGGGGGGCGCACACAGATACGCAGTATTTT.

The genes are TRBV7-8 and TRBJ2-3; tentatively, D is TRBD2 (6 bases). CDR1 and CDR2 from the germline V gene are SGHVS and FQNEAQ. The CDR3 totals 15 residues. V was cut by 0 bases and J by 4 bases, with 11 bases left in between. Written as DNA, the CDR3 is TGTGCCAGCAGCTTAGCGGGGCGGGGCGCAGATACGCAGTATTTT. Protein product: CASSLAGRGADTQYF.

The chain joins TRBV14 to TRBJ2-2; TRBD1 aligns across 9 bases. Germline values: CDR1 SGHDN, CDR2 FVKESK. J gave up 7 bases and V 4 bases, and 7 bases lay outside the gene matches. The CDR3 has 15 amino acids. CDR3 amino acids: CASSRGQGRVGELFF. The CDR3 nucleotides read TGTGCCAGCAGCCGAGGACAGGGGCGGGTCGGGGAGCTGTTTTTT.

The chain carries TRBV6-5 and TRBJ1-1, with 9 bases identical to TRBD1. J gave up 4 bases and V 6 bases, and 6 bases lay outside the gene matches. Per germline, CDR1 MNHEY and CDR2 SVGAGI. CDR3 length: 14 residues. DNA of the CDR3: TGTGCCAGCAGCTCGGGACAGGGAAGCACTGAAGCTTTCTTT. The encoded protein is CASSSGQGSTEAFF.

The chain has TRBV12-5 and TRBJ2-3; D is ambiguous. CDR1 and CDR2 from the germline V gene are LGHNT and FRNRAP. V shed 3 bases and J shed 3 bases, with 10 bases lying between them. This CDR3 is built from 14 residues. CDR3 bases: TGTGCTAGTGGTTTCCCCCTCGGGACAGATACGCAGTATTTT. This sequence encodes CASGFPLGTDTQYF. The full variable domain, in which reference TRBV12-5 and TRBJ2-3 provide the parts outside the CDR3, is DARVTQTPRHKVTEMGQEVTMRCQPILGHNTVFWYRQTMMQGLELLAYFRNRAPLDDSGMPKDRFSAEMPDATLATLKIQPSEPRDSAVYFCASGFPLGTDTQYFGPGTRLTVL.

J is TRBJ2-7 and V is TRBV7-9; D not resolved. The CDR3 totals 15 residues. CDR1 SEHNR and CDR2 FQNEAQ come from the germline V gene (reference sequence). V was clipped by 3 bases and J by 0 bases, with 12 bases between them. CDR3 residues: CASSFAARSSYEQYF. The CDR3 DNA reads TGTGCCAGCAGCTTCGCCGCACGGAGCTCCTACGAGCAGTACTTC.

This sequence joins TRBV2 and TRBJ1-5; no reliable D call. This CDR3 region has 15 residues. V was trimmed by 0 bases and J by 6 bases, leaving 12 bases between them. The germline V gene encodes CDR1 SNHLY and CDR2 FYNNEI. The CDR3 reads CASSEAQFLIQPQHF. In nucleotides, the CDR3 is TGTGCCAGCAGTGAAGCGCAGTTTCTGATTCAGCCCCAGCATTTT.

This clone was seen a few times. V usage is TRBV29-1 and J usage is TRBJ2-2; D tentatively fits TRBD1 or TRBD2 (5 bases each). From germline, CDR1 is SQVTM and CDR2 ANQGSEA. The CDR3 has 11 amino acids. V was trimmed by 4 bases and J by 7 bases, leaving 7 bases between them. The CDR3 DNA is TGCAGCGTTGTTGGGGGCGGGGAGCTGTTTTTT. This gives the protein CSVVGGGELFF.

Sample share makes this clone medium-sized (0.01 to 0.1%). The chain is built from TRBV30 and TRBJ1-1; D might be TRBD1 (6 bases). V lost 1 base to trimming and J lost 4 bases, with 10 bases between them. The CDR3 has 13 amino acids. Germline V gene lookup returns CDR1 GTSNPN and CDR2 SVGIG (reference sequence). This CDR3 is CAWSAGGATEAFF. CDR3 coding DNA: TGTGCCTGGAGTGCGGGGGGGGCCACTGAAGCTTTCTTT.

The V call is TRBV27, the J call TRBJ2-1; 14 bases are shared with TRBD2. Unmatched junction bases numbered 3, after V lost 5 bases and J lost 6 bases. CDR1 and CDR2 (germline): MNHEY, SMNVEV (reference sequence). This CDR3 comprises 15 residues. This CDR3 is CASSPGLAGVNEQFF. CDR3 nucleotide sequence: TGTGCCAGCAGTCCGGGACTAGCGGGGGTCAATGAGCAGTTCTTC.

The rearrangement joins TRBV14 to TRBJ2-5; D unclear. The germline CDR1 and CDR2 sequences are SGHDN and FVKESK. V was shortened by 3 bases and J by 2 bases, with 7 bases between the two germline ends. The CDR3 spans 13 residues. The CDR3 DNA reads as TGTGCCAGCAGCCAGGTCAATCAAGAGACCCAGTACTTC. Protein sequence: CASSQVNQETQYF.